This TCR beta chain is from a study of identical twins. Regarding the study as a whole: Zero-insertion findings could be partly confounded by invariant cells (MAIT and iNKT cells).

The CDR3 consists of 14 residues. Germline CDR1 and CDR2: DFQATT and SNEGSKA (reference sequence). With respect to this clonotype: The antigen remains undetermined.

TCRdb redid the calling of the 5' RACE reads with MiXCR, one entry per CDR3 protein. The sample records about 1.7 million distinct CDR3 sequences, about 32% being singletons. The chain couples TRBV20-1 to TRBJ2-7; 9 bases agree with TRBD2. Gene TRBJ2-5 matches the end of the DNA better, so the J call may be wrong. The TCR was taken from a newborn girl in good health. The sequenced material came from cord blood. For the CDR3, the DNA is TGCAGTGCTAGAAGGCGGGGGGGCTTGGAGACCCAGTACTTC. Its translation: CSARRRGGLETQYF.